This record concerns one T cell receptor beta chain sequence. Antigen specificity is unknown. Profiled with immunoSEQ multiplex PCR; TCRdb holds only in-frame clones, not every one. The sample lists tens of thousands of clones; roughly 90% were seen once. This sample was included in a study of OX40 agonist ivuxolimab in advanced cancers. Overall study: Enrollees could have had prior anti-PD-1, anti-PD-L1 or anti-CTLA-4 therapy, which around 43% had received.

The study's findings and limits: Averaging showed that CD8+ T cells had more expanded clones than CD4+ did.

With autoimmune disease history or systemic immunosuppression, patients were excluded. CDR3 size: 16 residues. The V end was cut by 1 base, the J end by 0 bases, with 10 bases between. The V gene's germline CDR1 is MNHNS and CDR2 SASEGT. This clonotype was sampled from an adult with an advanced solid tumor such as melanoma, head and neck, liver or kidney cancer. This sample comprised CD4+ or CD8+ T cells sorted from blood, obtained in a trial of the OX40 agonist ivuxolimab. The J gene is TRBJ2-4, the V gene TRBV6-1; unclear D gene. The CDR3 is CASSEGTGLAKNIQYF. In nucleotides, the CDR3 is TGTGCCAGCAGTGAAGGGACCGGGTTAGCCAAAAACATTCAGTACTTC.